The present TCR beta chain was sequenced within a study of blood T cell repertoires in COVID-19. On the study more broadly: Samples came from the United States, Italy and Spain, spanning acute and convalescent COVID-19.

Authors' analysis steps: Amplification of reference gene primers was used by the study to estimate nucleated cell counts. Here immunoSEQ multiplex PCR was the method, and the copy in TCRdb shows in-frame clones only, minus some. Clonal size and the V and J genes are those of that table, whereas D and trimming came from the DNA. The sample shows about 40,000 clones, over 70% of them seen only once. This CDR3 contains 17 residues. Germline CDR1 and CDR2: SGHTA and FQGTGA. Germline trimming cut 4 bases from V and 7 bases from J; bases unmatched to any gene: 11. Sequencing used peripheral blood. The chain recombines TRBV7-3 with TRBJ2-7; TRBD2 matches at 15 bases. The TCR was taken from a human donor in a cohort sampled during active COVID-19. For the CDR3, the DNA is TGTGCCAGCAGCTCCGCCCTAGGACTAGCGGGAGGGTATGAGCAGTACTTC. Amino acids: CASSSALGLAGGYEQYF.